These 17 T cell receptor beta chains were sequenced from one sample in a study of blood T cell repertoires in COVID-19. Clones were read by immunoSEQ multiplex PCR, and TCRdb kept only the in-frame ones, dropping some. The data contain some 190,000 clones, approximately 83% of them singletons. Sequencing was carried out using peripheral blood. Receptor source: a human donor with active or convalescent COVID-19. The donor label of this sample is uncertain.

CDR3 DNA sequence: TGTGCCAGCAGCCCGATGGACAGGGGGTATTCGGAGACCCAGTACTTC. Protein sequence: CASSPMDRGYSETQYF. This sequence joins TRBV5-4 and TRBJ2-5; 10 bases agree with TRBD1. The germline CDR1 and CDR2 sequences are SGHNT and YYREEE (reference sequence). The CDR3 is made up of 16 amino acids. The trim removed 4 bases at V and 5 bases at J, leaving 11 bases unmatched.

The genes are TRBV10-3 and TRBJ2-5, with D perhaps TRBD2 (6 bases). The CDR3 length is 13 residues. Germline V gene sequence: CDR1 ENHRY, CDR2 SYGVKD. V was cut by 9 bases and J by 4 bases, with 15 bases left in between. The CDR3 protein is CAIGSSGAETQYF. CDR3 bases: TGTGCCATTGGGAGCTCGGGAGCAGAGACCCAGTACTTC.

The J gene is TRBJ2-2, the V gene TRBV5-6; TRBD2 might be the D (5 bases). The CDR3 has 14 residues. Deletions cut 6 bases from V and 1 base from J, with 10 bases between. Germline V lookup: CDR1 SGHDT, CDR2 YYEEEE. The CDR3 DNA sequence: TGTGCCAGCACCCTAACTAGGAACACCGGGGAGCTGTTTTTT. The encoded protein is CASTLTRNTGELFF.

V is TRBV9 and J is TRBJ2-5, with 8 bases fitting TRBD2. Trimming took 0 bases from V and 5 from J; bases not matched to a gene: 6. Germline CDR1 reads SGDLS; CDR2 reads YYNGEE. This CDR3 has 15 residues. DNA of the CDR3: TGTGCCAGCAGCGTAGCCGGGACTAGAGGGGAGACCCAGTACTTC. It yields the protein CASSVAGTRGETQYF.

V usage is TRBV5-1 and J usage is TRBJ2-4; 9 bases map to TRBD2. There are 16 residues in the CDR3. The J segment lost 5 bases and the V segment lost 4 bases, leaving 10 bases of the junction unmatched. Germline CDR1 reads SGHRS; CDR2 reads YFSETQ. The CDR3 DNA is TGCGCCAGCAGCGGAGCCGGGACTAGCTTTGAAAACATTCAGTACTTC. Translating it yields CASSGAGTSFENIQYF.

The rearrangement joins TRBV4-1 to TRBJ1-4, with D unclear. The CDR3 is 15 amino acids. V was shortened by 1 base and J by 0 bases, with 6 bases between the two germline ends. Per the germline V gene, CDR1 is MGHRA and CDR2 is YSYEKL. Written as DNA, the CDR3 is TGCGCCAGCAGCCAAGCGGTTGCAACTAATGAAAAACTGTTTTTT. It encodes CASSQAVATNEKLFF.

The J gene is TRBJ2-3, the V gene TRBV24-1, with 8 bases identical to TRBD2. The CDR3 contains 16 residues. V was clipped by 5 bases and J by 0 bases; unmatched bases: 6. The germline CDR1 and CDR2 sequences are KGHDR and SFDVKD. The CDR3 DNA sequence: TGTGCCACCAGTGGTGGTAGCGGGATTAGCACAGATACGCAGTATTTT. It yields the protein CATSGGSGISTDTQYF.

The CDR3 here is CASSQRGLRAETQYF. CDR3 coding DNA: TGTGCCAGCAGCCAAAGGGGTTTACGGGCGGAGACCCAGTACTTC. The genes are TRBV14 and TRBJ2-5; D is perhaps TRBD1 (5 bases). The CDR3 extends over 15 amino acids. Germline V gene lookup returns CDR1 SGHDN and CDR2 FVKESK. V was trimmed by 2 bases and J by 5 bases, leaving 15 bases between them.

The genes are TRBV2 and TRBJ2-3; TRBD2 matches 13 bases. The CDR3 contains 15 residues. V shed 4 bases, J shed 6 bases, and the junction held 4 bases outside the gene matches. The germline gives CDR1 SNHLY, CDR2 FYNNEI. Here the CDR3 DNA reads TGTGCCAGCAGTGGACTAGCGGGAGGTGCGGATACGCAGTATTTT. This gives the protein CASSGLAGGADTQYF.

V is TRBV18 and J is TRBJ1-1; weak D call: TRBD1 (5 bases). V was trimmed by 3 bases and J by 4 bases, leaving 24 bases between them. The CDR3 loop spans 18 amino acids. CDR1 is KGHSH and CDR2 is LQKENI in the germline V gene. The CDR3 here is CASSPTSNRNSWGTEAFF. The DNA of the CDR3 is TGTGCCAGCTCACCTACGTCCAACAGGAATAGTTGGGGCACTGAAGCTTTCTTT.

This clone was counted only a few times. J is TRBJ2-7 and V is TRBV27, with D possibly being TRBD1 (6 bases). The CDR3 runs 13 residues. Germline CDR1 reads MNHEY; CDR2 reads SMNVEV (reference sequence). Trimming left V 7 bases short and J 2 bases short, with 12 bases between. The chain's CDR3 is CASKDSETYEQYF. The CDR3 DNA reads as TGTGCCAGCAAGGACAGCGAGACCTACGAGCAGTACTTC.

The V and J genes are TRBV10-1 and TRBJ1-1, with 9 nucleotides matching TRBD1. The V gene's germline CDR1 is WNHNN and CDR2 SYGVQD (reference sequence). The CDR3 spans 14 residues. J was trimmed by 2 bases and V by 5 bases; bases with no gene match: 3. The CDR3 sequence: CASSRDRVNTEAFF. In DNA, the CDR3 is TGCGCCAGCAGTCGGGACAGGGTCAACACTGAAGCTTTCTTT.

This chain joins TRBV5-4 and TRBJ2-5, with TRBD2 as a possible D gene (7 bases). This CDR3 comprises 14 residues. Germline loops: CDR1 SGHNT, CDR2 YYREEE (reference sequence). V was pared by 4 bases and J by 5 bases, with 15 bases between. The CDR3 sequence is CASSQIGGLETQYF. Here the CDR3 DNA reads TGTGCCAGCAGCCAAATCGGGGGGCTGGAGACCCAGTACTTC.

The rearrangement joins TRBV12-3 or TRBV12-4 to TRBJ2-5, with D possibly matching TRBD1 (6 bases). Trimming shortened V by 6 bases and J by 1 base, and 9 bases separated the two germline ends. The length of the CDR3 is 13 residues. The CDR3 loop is CASRDSLQETQYF. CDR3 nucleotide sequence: TGTGCCAGCAGGGACAGTCTCCAAGAGACCCAGTACTTC.

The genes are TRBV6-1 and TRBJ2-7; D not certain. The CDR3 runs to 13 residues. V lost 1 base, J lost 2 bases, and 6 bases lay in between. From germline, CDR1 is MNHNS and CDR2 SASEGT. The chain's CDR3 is CASSEEQTYEQYF. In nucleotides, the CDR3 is TGTGCCAGCAGTGAAGAACAAACCTACGAGCAGTACTTC.

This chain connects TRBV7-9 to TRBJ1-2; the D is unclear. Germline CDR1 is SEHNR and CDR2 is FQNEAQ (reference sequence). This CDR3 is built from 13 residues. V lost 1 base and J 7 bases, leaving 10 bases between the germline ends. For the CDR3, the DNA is TGTGCCAGCAGCTTAGAATTGGGCAGTGGCTACACCTTC. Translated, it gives CASSLELGSGYTF. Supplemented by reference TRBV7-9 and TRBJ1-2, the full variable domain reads DTGVSQNPRHKITKRGQNVTFRCDPISEHNRLYWYRQTLGQGPEFLTYFQNEAQLEKSRLLSDRFSAERPKGSFSTLEIQRTEQGDSAMYLCASSLELGSGYTFGSGTRLTVV.

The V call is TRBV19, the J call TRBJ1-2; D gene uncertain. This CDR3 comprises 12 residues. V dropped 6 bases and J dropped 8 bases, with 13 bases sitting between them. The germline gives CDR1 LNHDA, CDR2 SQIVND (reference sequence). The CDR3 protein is CASRVAGGGYTF. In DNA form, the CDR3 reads TGTGCCAGTAGAGTGGCAGGCGGGGGCTACACCTTC.